The present T cell receptor beta chain was sequenced within a study of blood T cells in healthy people across ages. Through a sample-barcoded 5' primer and a J-beta primer mix, a second PCR was run for about 6 to 11 cycles. TCRdb redid the calling of the 5' RACE reads with MiXCR, one entry per CDR3 protein. In the table there are about 640,000 distinct CDR3 sequences, roughly 53% of which are singletons. Study results and caveats: Across the age range, TCR beta diversity per million T cells fell in a roughly linear way. Versus aged donors, long-lived donors had higher diversity and more naive CD4+ cells. Across samples, TCR beta diversity tracked strongly with naive T cell percentage.

The V gene's germline CDR1 is SGHAT and CDR2 FQNNGV. The CDR3 has 15 residues. Turning to this clonotype: Its specificity is not known.

Sequencing was done on a sample of blood. The origin of this receptor is a man aged 55 to 69 in good health. The V and J genes are TRBV11-2 and TRBJ2-5; the D gene is possibly TRBD2 (6 bases). The J call is in doubt because the DNA end fits TRBJ2-7 better. CDR3 in DNA: TGTGCCAGCAGCTTCTCTCCAGGGAGGAACTACGAGCAGTACTTC. It translates to CASSFSPGRNYEQYF.